This TCR beta chain emerged from a study of blood T cell repertoires in COVID-19. As for the study in general: From the United States, Italy and Spain came samples of acute and convalescent COVID-19.

Original methodology: For nucleated cells, counts were estimated from reference gene primer amplification. Repertoires were generated with immunoSEQ multiplex PCR, while TCRdb's copy carries only in-frame clones and drops some. V and J calls and clone size are as listed in that table; D and trimming were resolved from the DNA. This sample has under 200,000 clones, with approximately 90% found just once. Germline CDR1 is SGDLS and CDR2 is YYNGEE. The CDR3 has 16 amino acids. The ends lost 4 bases at V and 6 bases at J; junction bases unmatched: 12. The specimen sequenced was peripheral blood. The J gene is TRBJ1-1, the V gene TRBV9, with 10 bases fitting TRBD1. The TCR sequence derives from a man aged 50-60 years who had recovered from COVID-19. The CDR3 sequence: CASSPRTGGHLAEAFF. The CDR3 bases are TGTGCCAGCAGCCCTCGGACAGGGGGGCATTTGGCTGAAGCTTTCTTT.